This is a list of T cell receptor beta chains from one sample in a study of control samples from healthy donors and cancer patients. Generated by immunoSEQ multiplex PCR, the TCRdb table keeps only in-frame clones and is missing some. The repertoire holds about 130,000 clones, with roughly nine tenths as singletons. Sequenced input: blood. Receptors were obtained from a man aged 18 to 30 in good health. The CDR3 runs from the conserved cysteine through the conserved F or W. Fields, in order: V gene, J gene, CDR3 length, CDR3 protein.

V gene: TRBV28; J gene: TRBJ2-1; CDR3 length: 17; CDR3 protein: CASSLSLLAGSHNEQFF
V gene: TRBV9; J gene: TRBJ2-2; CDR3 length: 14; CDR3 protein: CASSPRRVTGELFF
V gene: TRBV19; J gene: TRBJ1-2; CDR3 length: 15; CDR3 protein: CASRMTGLTNYGYTF
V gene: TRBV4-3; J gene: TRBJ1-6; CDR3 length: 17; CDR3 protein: CASSQTGQGRGKSPLHF
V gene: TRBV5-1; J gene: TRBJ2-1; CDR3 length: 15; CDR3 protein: CASSLGLNIDNEQFF
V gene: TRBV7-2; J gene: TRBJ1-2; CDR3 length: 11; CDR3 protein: CAREGRDGYTF
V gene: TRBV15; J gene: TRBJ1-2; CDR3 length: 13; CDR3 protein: CATSRGDGYGYTF
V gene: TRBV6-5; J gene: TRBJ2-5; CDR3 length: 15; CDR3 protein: CASSSRTGRQETQYF
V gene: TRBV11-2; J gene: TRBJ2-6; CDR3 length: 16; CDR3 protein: CASSYRHRSGANVLTF
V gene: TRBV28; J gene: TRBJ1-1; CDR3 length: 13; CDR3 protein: CATQSGRVTEAFF
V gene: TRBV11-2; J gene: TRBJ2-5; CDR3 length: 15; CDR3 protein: CASSLVISGGETQYF
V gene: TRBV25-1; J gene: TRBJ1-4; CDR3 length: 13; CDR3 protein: CASSESGNEKLFF
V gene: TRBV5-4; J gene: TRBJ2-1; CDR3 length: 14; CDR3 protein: CASSLGGRADEQFF
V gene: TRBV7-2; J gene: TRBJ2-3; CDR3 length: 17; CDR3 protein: CASSLAPLGRGTDTQYF
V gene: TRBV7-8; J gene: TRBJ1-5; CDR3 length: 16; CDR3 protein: CASSFMGNRNNQPQHF
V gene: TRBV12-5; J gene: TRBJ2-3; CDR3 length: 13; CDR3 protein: CASGLSAMYTQYF
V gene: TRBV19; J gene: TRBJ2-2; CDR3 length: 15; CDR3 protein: CASSRGSAVTGELFF
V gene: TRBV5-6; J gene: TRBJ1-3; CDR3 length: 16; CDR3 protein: CASSGRTEYSGNTIYF
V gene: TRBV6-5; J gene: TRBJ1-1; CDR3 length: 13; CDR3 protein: CASMRGSDTEAFF
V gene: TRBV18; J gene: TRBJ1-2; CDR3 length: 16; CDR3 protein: CASSYGMQGNEGGYTF
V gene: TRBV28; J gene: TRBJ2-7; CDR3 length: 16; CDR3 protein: CASSSPSSVSSYEQYF
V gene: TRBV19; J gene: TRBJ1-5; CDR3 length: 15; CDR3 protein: CASSPGGGLGQPQHF
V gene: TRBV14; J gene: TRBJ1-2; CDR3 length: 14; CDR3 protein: CASSQWVGAYGYTF
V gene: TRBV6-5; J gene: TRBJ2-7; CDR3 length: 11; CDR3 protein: CASRRVNEQYF
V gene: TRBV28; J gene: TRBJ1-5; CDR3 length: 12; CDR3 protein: CASRTGTQPQHF
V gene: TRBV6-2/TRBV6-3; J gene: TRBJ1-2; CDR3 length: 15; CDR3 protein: CASSFTGSGNYGYTF
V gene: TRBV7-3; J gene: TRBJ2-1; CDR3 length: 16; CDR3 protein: CASSFLRGLRKWEQFF
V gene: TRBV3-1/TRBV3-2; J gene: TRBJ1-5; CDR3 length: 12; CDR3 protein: CASSQHRQPQHF
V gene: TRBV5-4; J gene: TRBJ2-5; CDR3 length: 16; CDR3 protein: CASSLVGGGGQETQYF
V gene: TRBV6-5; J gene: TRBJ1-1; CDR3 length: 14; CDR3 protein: CASSYGVGGTEAFF
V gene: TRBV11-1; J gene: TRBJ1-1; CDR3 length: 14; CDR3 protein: CASSLGGVGTEAFF
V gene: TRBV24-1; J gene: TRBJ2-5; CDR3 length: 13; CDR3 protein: CATRSDSRETQYF
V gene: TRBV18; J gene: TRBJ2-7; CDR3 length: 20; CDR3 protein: CASSPYSQLAAPTRPYEQYF
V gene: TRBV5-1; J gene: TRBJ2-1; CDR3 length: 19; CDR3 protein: CASSPETGTGYYSYNEQFF
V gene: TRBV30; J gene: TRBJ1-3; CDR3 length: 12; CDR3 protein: CAWLLRGNTIYF
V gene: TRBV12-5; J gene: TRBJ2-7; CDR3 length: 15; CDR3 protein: CASGLVREGEHEQYF
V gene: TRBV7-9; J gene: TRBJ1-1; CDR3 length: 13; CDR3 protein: CASSLSQVTEAFF
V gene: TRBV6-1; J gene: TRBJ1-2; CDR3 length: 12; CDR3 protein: CASSEQGYGYTF
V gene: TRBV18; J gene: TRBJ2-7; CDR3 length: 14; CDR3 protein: CASSLRDRGLEQYF
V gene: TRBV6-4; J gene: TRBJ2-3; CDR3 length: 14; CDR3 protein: CASSERQGADTQYF
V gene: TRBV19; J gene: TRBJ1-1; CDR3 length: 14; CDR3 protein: CASSIWGGNTEAFF
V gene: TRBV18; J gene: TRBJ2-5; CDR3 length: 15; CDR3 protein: CASSPRQAVQETQYF
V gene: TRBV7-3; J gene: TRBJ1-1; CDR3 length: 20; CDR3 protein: CASSSIPGGTHNPFGTEAFF
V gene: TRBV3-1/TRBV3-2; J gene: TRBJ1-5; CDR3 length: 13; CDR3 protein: CATAQGHGQPQHF
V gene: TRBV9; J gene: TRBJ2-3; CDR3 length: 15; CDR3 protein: CASSQSGRRTDTQYF
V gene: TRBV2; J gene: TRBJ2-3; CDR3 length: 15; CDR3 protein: CASSEWWRERDTQYF
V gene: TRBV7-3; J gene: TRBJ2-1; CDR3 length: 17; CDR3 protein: CASSPNSGLAGMNEQFF
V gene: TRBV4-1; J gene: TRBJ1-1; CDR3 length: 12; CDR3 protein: CASSTSWGRAFF
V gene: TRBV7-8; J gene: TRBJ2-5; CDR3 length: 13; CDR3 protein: CASSFESQETQYF
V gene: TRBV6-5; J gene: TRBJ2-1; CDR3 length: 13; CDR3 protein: CAAGRETYNEQFF
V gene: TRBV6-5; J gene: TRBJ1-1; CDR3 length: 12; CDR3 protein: CASQGGNTEAFF
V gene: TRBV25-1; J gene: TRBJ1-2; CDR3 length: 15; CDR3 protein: CASRSPDRVIGGYTF
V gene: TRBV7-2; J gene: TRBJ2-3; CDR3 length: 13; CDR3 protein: CASSTKVAQTQYF
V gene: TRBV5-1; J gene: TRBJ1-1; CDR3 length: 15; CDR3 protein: CASSLADVEWTEAFF
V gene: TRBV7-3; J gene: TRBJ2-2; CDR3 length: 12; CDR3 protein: CASSINTGELFF
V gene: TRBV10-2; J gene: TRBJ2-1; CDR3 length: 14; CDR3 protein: CASRQGSGSNEQFF
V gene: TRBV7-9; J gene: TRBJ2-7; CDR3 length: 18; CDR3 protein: CASSLDPTSGTTPYEQYF
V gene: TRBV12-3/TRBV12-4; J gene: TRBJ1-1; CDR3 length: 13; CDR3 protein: CASTKGVDTEAFF
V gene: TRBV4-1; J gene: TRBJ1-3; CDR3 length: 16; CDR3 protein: CASSRLPLRAGNTIYF
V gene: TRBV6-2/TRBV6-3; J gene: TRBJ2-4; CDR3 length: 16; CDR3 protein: CASSYQLAGGRNIQYF